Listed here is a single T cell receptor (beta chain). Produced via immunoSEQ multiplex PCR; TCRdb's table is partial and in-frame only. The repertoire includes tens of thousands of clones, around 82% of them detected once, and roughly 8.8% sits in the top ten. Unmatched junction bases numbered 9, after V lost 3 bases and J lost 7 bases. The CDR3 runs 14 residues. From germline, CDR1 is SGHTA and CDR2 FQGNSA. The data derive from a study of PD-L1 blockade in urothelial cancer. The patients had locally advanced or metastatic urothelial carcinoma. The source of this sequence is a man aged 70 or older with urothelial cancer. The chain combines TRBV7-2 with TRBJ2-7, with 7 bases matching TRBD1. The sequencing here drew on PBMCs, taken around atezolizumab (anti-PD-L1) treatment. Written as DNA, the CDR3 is TGTGCCAGCAGCTTCGGGACAGCATCGTGGGAGCAGTACTTC. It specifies CASSFGTASWEQYF.